The 17 T cell receptor beta chains below come from one sample, sequenced in a study of blood T cell repertoires in COVID-19. Sequenced by immunoSEQ multiplex PCR; TCRdb stores in-frame clones only, minus some. The sample records 75,000 to 95,000 clones, 80% to 85% being singletons. Sequencing used peripheral blood. The receptors derive from a man aged 60 to 75 with acute or convalescent COVID-19.

V is TRBV6-1 and J is TRBJ2-2, with a weak D call TRBD1 (5 bases). Trimming removed 4 bases from V and 5 bases from J, with 17 bases in between. CDR3 length: 16 residues. Germline loops: CDR1 MNHNS, CDR2 SASEGT. CDR3 sequence (DNA): TGTGCCAGCAGTGTCCGAAGGGGCTTGGGGACCGGGGAGCTGTTTTTT. Translating gives CASSVRRGLGTGELFF.

The rearrangement joins TRBV19 to TRBJ2-7; 7 bases map to TRBD1. The germline CDR1 and CDR2 sequences are LNHDA and SQIVND (reference sequence). The CDR3 contains 13 residues. Trimming at V came to 5 bases and at J to 6 bases, leaving 7 bases not matched to a gene. CDR3 sequence (DNA): TGTGCCAGTAGTCCGAAGACAGGGTCCGAGCAGTACTTC. This sequence encodes CASSPKTGSEQYF. Using reference TRBV19 and TRBJ2-7 for the parts outside the CDR3, the full variable domain is DGGITQSPKYLFRKEGQNVTLSCEQNLNHDAMYWYRQDPGQGLRLIYYSQIVNDFQKGDIAEGYSVSREKKESFPLTVTSAQKNPTAFYLCASSPKTGSEQYFGPGTRLTVT.

The rearrangement links TRBV3-1 (or the pseudogene TRBV3-2) to TRBJ2-7, with 10 bases aligning to TRBD1. The J segment lost 5 bases and the V segment lost 3 bases, leaving 7 bases of the junction unmatched. This CDR3 is 15 amino acids long. The germline CDR1 and CDR2 sequences are LGHDT and YNNKEL (reference sequence). The CDR3 DNA is TGTGCCAGCAGCCAGACGGGACAGGGGAACCACGAGCAGTACTTC. Its protein is CASSQTGQGNHEQYF.

CDR3 region: CASSVADRGPSPLHF. DNA of the CDR3: TGTGCCAGCAGCGTAGCTGACAGGGGACCCTCACCCCTCCACTTT. V and J are TRBV9 and TRBJ1-6; the match to TRBD1 covers 8 bases. The CDR3 length is 15 residues. V was pared by 0 bases and J by 10 bases, with 6 bases of the junction left unmatched. Germline loops: CDR1 SGDLS, CDR2 YYNGEE.

This rearrangement joins TRBV29-1 to TRBJ1-1; D not resolved. Germline V gene sequence: CDR1 SQVTM, CDR2 ANQGSEA. V was clipped by 4 bases and J by 2 bases, with 14 bases between them. This CDR3 comprises 14 residues. The CDR3, as DNA: TGCAGCGTTGTTGGGCAGACGTCAAACACTGAAGCTTTCTTT. As protein: CSVVGQTSNTEAFF.

The V call is TRBV29-1, the J call TRBJ2-7; TRBD1 matches 7 bases. The germline V gene has CDR1 SQVTM and CDR2 ANQGSEA. The CDR3 length is 11 residues. The CDR3 region is CSGEQGFEQYF. As DNA, the CDR3 is TGCAGTGGGGAACAGGGGTTTGAGCAGTACTTC.

The chain couples TRBV2 to TRBJ1-3, with TRBD1 as a possible D gene (5 bases). Germline CDR1 and CDR2: SNHLY and FYNNEI. With 2 bases removed from V and 4 bases from J, the gap between germline ends came to 9 bases. The CDR3 runs 14 residues. Here the CDR3 DNA reads TGTGCCAGCAGTGAAAGGGGTACAGGAAACACCATATATTTT. Encoded protein: CASSERGTGNTIYF.

This chain joins TRBV7-2 and TRBJ1-3, with D perhaps TRBD1 (5 bases). Germline V lookup: CDR1 SGHTA, CDR2 FQGNSA. The CDR3 totals 17 residues. Trimming took 5 bases from V and 0 from J, leaving 17 bases between them. CDR3 DNA: TGTGCCAGCAGCCCATCCGGGGGAGGACACTCTGGAAACACCATATATTTT. Encoded protein: CASSPSGGGHSGNTIYF.

This clone was counted a single time. CDR3 sequence: CASSLSTGSYNEQFF. CDR3 nucleotides: TGTGCCAGCAGCTTAAGTACTGGCTCCTACAATGAGCAGTTCTTC. The chain is built from TRBV7-2 and TRBJ2-1; D gene unclear. This CDR3 has 15 amino acids. The germline CDR1 and CDR2 sequences are SGHTA and FQGNSA. Trimming cost V 2 bases and J 0 bases, with 8 bases left between them.

This clone has just one count. The rearrangement uses TRBV6-5 and TRBJ1-5, with D maybe TRBD1 (6 bases). V lost 6 bases and J 7 bases, leaving 19 bases between the germline ends. From germline, CDR1 is MNHEY and CDR2 SVGAGI. There are 15 residues in the CDR3. In DNA form, the CDR3 reads TGTGCCAGCAGGGGGCGGTCCAGGGGAATCCAGCCCCAGCATTTT. As protein: CASRGRSRGIQPQHF.

The chain joins TRBV5-1 to TRBJ1-3, with 7 bases that match TRBD1. Germline trimming cut 0 bases from V and 3 bases from J; bases unmatched to any gene: 9. The CDR3 is made up of 17 amino acids. Germline V gene data show CDR1 as SGHRS and CDR2 as YFSETQ. The CDR3 reads CASSLGGTGAYGNTIYF. CDR3 sequence (DNA): TGCGCCAGCAGCTTGGGGGGCACAGGGGCGTATGGAAACACCATATATTTT.

CDR3 DNA: TGTGCCAGCAGCTTAAATCCCGGGACAGGGGATGGCTACACCTTC. Protein: CASSLNPGTGDGYTF. The rearrangement uses TRBV7-3 and TRBJ1-2; 10 bases map to TRBD1. J gave up 6 bases and V 1 base, and 5 bases lay outside the gene matches. CDR3 size: 15 residues. Germline CDR1 and CDR2: SGHTA and FQGTGA.

This chain joins TRBV2 and TRBJ1-2, with D maybe TRBD1 (5 bases). Germline values: CDR1 SNHLY, CDR2 FYNNEI. CDR3 length: 13 residues. Trimming left V 6 bases short and J 5 bases short, with 13 bases between. CDR3 coding DNA: TGTGCCAGCAGGGAGATTCGACAGTATGGCTACACCTTC. Protein sequence: CASREIRQYGYTF.

V usage is TRBV9 and J usage is TRBJ2-3; possibly TRBD2 for D (7 bases). V lost 0 bases to trimming and J lost 8 bases, with 16 bases between them. The CDR3 totals 15 residues. Germline V gene sequence: CDR1 SGDLS, CDR2 YYNGEE. In DNA form, the CDR3 reads TGTGCCAGCAGCGTAGTTGGGGGGGGGCCAGCTACGCAGTATTTT. Translating gives CASSVVGGGPATQYF.

The chain uses TRBV9 and TRBJ2-7, with D hard to call. The V end lost 0 bases, the J end lost 4 bases, and 17 bases lay between the germline ends. CDR1 and CDR2 (germline): SGDLS, YYNGEE. This CDR3 has 16 residues. Written as DNA, the CDR3 is TGTGCCAGCAGCGTAGCTGACACTTCTCTTTTTTACGAGCAGTACTTC. Residues: CASSVADTSLFYEQYF.

This clone came up once. V gene TRBV12-5 combines with J gene TRBJ2-3; TRBD1 aligns across 12 bases. Germline V gene lookup returns CDR1 LGHNT and CDR2 FRNRAP. The CDR3 consists of 17 residues. After removal of 2 bases from V and 4 bases from J, the junction contained 7 bases not matched to a gene. In DNA, the CDR3 is TGTGCTAGTGGTTTGCCACCGGGACAGGGGGCGGCAGATACGCAGTATTTT. Translating it yields CASGLPPGQGAADTQYF.

A few counts support this clone. In DNA form, the CDR3 reads TGTGCCACCAGTGACCACCAGGGTGGGTCCTACAATGAGCAGTTCTTC. This codes for CATSDHQGGSYNEQFF. The gene calls are TRBV24-1 and TRBJ2-1; TRBD1 is a possible D gene (5 bases). Trimming took off 4 bases at V and 1 base at J, with 13 bases between the two ends. The CDR3 covers 16 residues. CDR1 is KGHDR, CDR2 SFDVKD, per germline.